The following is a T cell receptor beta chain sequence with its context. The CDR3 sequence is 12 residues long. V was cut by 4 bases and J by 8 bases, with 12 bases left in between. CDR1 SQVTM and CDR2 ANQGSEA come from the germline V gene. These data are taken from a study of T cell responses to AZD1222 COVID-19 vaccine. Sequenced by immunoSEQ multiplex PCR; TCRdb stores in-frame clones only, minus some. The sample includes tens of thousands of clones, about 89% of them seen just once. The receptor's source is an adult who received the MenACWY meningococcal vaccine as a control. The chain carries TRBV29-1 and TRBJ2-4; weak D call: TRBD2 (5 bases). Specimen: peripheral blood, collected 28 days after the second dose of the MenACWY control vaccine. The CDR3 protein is CSVVGDWDIQYF. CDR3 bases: TGCAGCGTTGTCGGGGATTGGGACATTCAGTACTTC. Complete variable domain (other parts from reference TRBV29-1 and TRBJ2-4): SAVISQKPSRDICQRGTSLTIQCQVDSQVTMMFWYRQQPGQSLTLIATANQGSEATYESGFVIDKFPISRPNLTFSTLTVSNMSPEDSSIYLCSVVGDWDIQYFGAGTRLSVL.